The sequence of this T cell receptor beta chain was determined in a study of blood T cell repertoires in COVID-19. The table came from immunoSEQ multiplex PCR; TCRdb's copy has only in-frame clones and leaves some out. The sample contains roughly 97,000 clones, more than 80% of which appear only once. The V gene lost 7 bases and the J gene lost 3 bases, with 12 bases spanning the gap. Germline CDR1 reads SQVTM; CDR2 reads ANQGSEA. The CDR3 loop spans 12 amino acids. Sequencing was done on a sample of peripheral blood. V usage is TRBV29-1 and J usage is TRBJ1-1; D not certain. This receptor was taken from a man between 60 and 70 years old with acute or convalescent COVID-19. The chain's CDR3 is CSALSDYTEAFF. The CDR3 nucleotides read TGCAGCGCTCTCTCAGACTACACTGAAGCTTTCTTT.